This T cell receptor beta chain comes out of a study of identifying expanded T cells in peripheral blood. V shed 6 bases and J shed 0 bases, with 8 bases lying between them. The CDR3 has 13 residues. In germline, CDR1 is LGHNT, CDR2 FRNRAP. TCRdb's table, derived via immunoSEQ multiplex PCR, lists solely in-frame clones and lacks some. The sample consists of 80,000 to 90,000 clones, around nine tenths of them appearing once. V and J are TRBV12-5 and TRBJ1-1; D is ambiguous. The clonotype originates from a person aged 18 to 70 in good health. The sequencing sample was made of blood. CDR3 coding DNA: TGTGCTAGTGGGGAGACGCTGAACACTGAAGCTTTCTTT. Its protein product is CASGETLNTEAFF. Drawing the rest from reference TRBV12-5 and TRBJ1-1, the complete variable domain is DARVTQTPRHKVTEMGQEVTMRCQPILGHNTVFWYRQTMMQGLELLAYFRNRAPLDDSGMPKDRFSAEMPDATLATLKIQPSEPRDSAVYFCASGETLNTEAFFGQGTRLTVV.